The clone carrying this TCR beta chain occurred many times. It may be a read error: a sequence one base away is much more abundant. Per the germline V gene, CDR1 is MNHEY and CDR2 is SVGEGT. This CDR3 has 15 residues. Prior to thyroid surgery, none of the patients had received any treatment. TCRdb reanalyzed the PCR reads via MiXCR. The profile shows 15,000 to 20,000 clones, around a fifth of them singletons. The data were taken from a study of metastatic and nonmetastatic thyroid tumors. The specimen was tumor tissue. V and J are TRBV6-2 or TRBV6-3 and TRBJ1-6; maybe TRBD1 (6 bases). This sequence was found in a female donor with papillary thyroid cancer or a benign thyroid nodule (not recorded which). Some clones in this sample may be carry-over from other donors' samples. The CDR3 sequence: CVSSYRAGGNSPLHF. CDR3 nucleotide sequence: TGTGTCAGCAGTTACAGGGCAGGAGGGAATTCACCCCTCCACTTT.